The source of this T cell receptor beta chain is a study of spatial heterogeneity in lung cancer. On this clonotype: This beta chain lies outside the target of a library built for alpha chains; its clone size means little.

TCRdb processed the 5' RACE reads anew with MiXCR; each CDR3 protein has one entry. The sample holds fewer than 500 distinct CDR3 sequences; about 36% are singletons and the top ten take about two thirds. Germline CDR1 reads MNHNY; CDR2 reads SVGAGI (reference sequence). The CDR3 loop spans 16 amino acids. V was cut by 2 bases and J by 1 base, with 15 bases left in between. Time point described: sample taken at primary tumor resection. Whole RNA obtained from tumor, nontumor lung or frozen PBMC underwent sequencing without sorting. The receptor comes from a male donor with early-stage non-small cell lung cancer. Source: PBMCs, taken at surgery. This chain uses TRBV6-6 with TRBJ2-7, with D possibly matching TRBD1 (6 bases). CDR3 coding DNA: TGTGCCAGCAGTTACAGAAACCGGGACACTTCCTACGAGCAGTACTTC. Encoded protein: CASSYRNRDTSYEQYF.